Ten or more counts support the clone carrying this T cell receptor beta chain. No antigen is known for it. Per germline, CDR1 SGHTA and CDR2 FQGNSA. J lost 1 base, V lost 1 base, and 5 bases had no gene match. There are 16 residues in the CDR3. The data originate from a study of T cells in Graves' hyperthyroidism and ophthalmopathy. Study-wide findings and caveats: The majority of expanded thyroid clonotypes above 0.001 also appeared in blood. The model made its ophthalmopathy prediction, and onset followed a median 6.5 months later.

Any patient presenting with uncontrolled infection, other autoimmune disease, pregnancy or lactation was left out. RNA transcripts yielded amplified TCR beta CDR3 regions. With the HTBI primer set, the TCR CDR3 went through a first round of RT-PCR. TCRdb re-derived calls from the multiplex PCR reads in MiXCR, one entry per CDR3 protein. The sample consists of a few hundred thousand distinct CDR3 sequences, around 16% of them appearing once. The clonotype comes from a woman between 25 and 40 years old with Graves' hyperthyroidism. This sequence joins TRBV7-2 and TRBJ2-3; TRBD2 matches at 7 bases. The sample was blood. The CDR3 spells CASSLVREIGTDTQYF. CDR3 in DNA: TGTGCCAGCAGCTTAGTGCGGGAGATTGGCACAGATACGCAGTATTTT.